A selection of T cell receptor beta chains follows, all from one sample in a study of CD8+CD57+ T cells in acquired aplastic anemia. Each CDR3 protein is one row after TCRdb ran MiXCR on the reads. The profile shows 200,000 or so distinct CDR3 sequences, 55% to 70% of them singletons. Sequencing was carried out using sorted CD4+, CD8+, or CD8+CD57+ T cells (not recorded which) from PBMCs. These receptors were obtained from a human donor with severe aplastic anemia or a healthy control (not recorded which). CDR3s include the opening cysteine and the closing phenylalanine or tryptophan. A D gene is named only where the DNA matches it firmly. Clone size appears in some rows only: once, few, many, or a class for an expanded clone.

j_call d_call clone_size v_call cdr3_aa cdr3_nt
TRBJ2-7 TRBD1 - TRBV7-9 CASSTGTGPYEQYF TGTGCCAGCAGCACCGGGACAGGGCCCTACGAGCAGTACTTC
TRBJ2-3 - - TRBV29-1 CSTGSGGHGTQYF TGCAGCACTGGTTCCGGGGGGCACGGTACGCAGTATTTT
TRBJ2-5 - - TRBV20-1 CSASDPTRGRETQYF TGCAGTGCTAGTGACCCAACCCGAGGAAGAGAGACCCAGTACTTC
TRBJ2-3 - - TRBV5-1 CASSLISDSTDTQYF TGCGCCAGCAGCTTAATTTCCGATAGCACAGATACGCAGTATTTT
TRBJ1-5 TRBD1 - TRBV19 CASSMDRGQPQHF TGTGCCAGTAGTATGGACAGGGGCCAGCCCCAGCATTTT
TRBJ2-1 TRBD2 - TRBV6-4 CASRGNSGRKNEQFF TGTGCCAGCAGGGGTAATAGCGGGAGAAAGAATGAGCAGTTCTTC
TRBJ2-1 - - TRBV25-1 CASSDGGRHEQFF TGTGCCAGCAGTGATGGGGGCCGGCATGAGCAGTTCTTC
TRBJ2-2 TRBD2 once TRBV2 CASRAGGVAGELFF TGTGCCAGCAGGGCGGGAGGGGTCGCCGGGGAGCTGTTTTTT
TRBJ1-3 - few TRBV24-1 CATSEGVTGNTIYF TGTGCCACCAGTGAGGGTGTAACTGGAAACACCATATATTTT
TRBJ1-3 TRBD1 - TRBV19 CASRQGGGNTIYF TGTGCCAGTCGACAGGGAGGTGGAAACACCATATATTTT
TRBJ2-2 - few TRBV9 CASSDRTGELFF TGTGCCAGCAGCGACAGAACCGGGGAGCTGTTTTTT
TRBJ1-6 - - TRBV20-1 CSARDRGFRSPLHF TGCAGTGCTAGAGATAGGGGGTTTAGGTCACCCCTCCACTTT
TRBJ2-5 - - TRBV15 CATSGRDLQETQYF TGTGCCACCAGCGGCCGGGACTTGCAAGAGACCCAGTACTTC
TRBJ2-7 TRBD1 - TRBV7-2 CASRSGTGFNSHEQYF TGTGCCAGCAGATCCGGGACAGGGTTCAATTCCCACGAGCAGTACTTC
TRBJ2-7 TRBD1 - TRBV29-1 CSPGQAYEQYF TGCAGCCCGGGACAGGCCTACGAGCAGTACTTC
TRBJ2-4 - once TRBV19 CASSGLAKNIQYF TGTGCCAGTAGTGGGTTAGCCAAAAACATTCAGTACTTC
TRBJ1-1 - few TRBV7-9 CASSVPGDTEAFF TGTGCCAGCAGCGTCCCTGGGGACACTGAAGCTTTCTTT
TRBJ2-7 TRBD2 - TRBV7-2 CASSFNGGSYEQYF TGTGCCAGCAGCTTCAACGGGGGGTCTTACGAGCAGTACTTC
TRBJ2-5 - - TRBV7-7 CASSSVGNGAQYF TGTGCTAGCAGCTCAGTGGGGAACGGGGCCCAGTACTTC
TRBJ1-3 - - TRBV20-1 CSSRVTAGNTIYF TGCAGTTCCAGGGTAACGGCTGGAAACACCATATATTTT
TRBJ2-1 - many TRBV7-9 CASSLDRGGYYNEQFF TGTGCCAGCAGCTTAGATCGAGGGGGGTACTACAATGAGCAGTTCTTC
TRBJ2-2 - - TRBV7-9 CASSLRDPRNTGKLFF TGTGCCAGCAGCTTAAGGGACCCTCGTAACACCGGGAAGCTGTTTTTT
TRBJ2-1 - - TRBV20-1 CSASRGNEQFF TGCAGTGCTAGCAGGGGAAATGAGCAGTTCTTC
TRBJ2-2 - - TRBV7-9 CASSLVAIPPYF TGTGCCAGCAGCTTAGTGGCCATACCGCCCTATTTT
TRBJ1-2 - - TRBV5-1 CASSPGNVGALGYTF TGCGCCAGCAGCCCCGGGAACGTGGGAGCGCTTGGCTACACCTTC
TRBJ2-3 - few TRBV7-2 CASSLDEGGWGEWDTQYF TGTGCCAGCAGCTTAGACGAGGGGGGTTGGGGTGAGTGGGATACGCAGTATTTT
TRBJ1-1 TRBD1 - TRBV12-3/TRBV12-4 CASRTTGTGGPEAFF TGTGCCAGCAGGACCACCGGGACAGGGGGCCCTGAAGCTTTCTTT
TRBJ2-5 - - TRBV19 CASSARGETQYF TGTGCCAGTAGTGCACGGGGGGAGACCCAGTACTTC
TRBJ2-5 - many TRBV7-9 CASSLLLLGAQETQYF TGTGCCAGCAGCTTGCTCTTACTTGGGGCCCAAGAGACCCAGTACTTC
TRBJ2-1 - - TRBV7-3 CASSLAGTQTPLSYNEQFF TGTGCCAGCAGCTTAGCGGGGACCCAGACCCCCCTCTCCTACAATGAGCAGTTCTTC
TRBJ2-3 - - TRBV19 CTSSLAPTDTQYF TGTACCAGTAGCCTGGCCCCCACAGATACGCAGTATTTT
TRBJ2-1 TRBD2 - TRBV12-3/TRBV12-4 CASSRNVGGGEQFF TGTGCCAGCAGCCGCAACGTGGGGGGGGGTGAGCAGTTCTTC
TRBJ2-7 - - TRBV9 CASSALPGTPPREQYF TGTGCCAGCAGCGCCCTACCCGGGACTCCACCGCGGGAGCAGTACTTC
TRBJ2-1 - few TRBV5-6 CASSPLDSNNEQFF TGTGCCAGCAGCCCTTTAGACTCAAACAATGAGCAGTTCTTC
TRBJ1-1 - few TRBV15 CATSRDLTRVNTEAFF TGTGCCACCAGCAGAGATCTGACCCGAGTGAACACTGAAGCTTTCTTT
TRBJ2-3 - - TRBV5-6 CASTRDRTDTQYF TGTGCCAGCACCCGAGACCGCACAGATACGCAGTATTTT
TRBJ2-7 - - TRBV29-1 CSVSPDGSYEQDF TGCAGTGTCTCGCCGGACGGATCCTACGAGCAGGACTTC
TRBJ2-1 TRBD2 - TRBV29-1 CSVESGGALVEQFF TGCAGCGTTGAATCCGGGGGGGCCCTCGTGGAGCAGTTCTTC
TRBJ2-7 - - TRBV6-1 CASSERAGSSDEQYF TGTGCCAGCAGTGAAAGGGCGGGATCTTCCGACGAGCAGTACTTC
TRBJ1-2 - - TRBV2 CASSGQQKYYGYTF TGTGCCAGCAGTGGGCAGCAAAAATACTATGGCTACACCTTC
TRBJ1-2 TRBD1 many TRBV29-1 CSVEDRQGYYGYTF TGCAGCGTTGAAGACCGACAGGGATACTATGGCTACACCTTC
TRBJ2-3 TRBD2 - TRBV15 CATSRADGTSGSSTDTQYF TGTGCCACCAGCAGGGCCGATGGGACTAGCGGGTCTAGCACAGATACGCAGTATTTT